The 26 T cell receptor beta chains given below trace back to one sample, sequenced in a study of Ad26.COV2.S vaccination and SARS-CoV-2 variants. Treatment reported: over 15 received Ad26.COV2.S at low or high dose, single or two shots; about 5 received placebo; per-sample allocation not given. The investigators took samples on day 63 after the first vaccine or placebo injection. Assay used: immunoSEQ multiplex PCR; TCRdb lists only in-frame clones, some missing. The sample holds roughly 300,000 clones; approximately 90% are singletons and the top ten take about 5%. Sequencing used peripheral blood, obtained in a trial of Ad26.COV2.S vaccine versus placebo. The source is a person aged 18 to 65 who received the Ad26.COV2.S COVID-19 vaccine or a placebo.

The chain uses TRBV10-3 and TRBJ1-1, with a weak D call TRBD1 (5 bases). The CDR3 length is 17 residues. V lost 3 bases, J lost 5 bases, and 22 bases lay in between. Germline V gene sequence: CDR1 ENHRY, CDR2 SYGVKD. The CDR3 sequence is CAISDLGTGRARTEAFF. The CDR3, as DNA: TGTGCCATCAGTGACCTCGGGACGGGTAGGGCTAGGACTGAAGCTTTCTTT.

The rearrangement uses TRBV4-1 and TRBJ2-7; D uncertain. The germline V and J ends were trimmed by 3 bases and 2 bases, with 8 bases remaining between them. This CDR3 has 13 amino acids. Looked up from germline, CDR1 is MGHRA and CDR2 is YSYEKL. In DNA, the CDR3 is TGCGCCAGCAGCCATGAGACCACCTACGAGCAGTACTTC. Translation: CASSHETTYEQYF.

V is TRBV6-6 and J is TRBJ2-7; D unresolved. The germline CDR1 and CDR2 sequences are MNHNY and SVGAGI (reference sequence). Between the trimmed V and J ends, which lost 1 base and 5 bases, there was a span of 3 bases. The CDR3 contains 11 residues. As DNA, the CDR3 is TGTGCCAGCAGTTACTACCACGAGCAGTACTTC. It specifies CASSYYHEQYF.

The CDR3 DNA reads as TGTGCCAGCAGTGAAGGGACAGGGGTGTACGAGCAGTACTTC. Its protein product is CASSEGTGVYEQYF. The chain couples TRBV2 to TRBJ2-7; 9 bases agree with TRBD1. V lost 1 base and J lost 4; bases outside the gene matches: 2. Germline CDR1 and CDR2: SNHLY and FYNNEI. CDR3 length: 14 amino acids.

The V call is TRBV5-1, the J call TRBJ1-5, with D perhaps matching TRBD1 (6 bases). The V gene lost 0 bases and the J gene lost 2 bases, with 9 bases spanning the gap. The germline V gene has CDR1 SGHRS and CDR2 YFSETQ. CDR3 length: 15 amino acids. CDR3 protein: CASSLGTGRNQPQHF. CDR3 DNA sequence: TGCGCCAGCAGCTTGGGAACAGGGCGCAATCAGCCCCAGCATTTT.

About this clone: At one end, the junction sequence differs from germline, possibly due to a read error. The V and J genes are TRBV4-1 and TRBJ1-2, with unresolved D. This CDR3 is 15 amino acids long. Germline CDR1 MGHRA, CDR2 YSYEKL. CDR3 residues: CASGQVGSFNYGYTF. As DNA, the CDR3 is TGCGCCAGCGGCCAAGTAGGGAGTTTCAACTATGGCTACACCTTC.

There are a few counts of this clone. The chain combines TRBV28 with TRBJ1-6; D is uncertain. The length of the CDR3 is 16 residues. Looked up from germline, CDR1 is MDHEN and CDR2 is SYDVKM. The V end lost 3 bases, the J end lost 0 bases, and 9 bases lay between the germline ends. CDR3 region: CASSFGQSSYNSPLHF. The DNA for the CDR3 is TGTGCCAGCAGTTTTGGGCAGAGCTCCTATAATTCACCCCTCCACTTT.

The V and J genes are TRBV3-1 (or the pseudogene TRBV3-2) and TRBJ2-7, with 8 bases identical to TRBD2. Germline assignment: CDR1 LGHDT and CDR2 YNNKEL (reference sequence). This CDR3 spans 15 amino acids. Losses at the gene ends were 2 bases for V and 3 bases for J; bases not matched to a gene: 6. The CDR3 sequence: CASSQSTSGDYEQYF. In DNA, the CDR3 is TGTGCCAGCAGCCAAAGCACTAGCGGAGACTACGAGCAGTACTTC.

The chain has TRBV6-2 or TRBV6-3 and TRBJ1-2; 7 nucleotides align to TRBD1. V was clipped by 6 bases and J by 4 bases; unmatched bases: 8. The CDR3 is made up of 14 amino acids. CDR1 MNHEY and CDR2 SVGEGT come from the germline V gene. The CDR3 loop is CASSPTGSGYGYTF. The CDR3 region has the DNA TGTGCCAGCAGCCCGACAGGGTCGGGCTATGGCTACACCTTC.

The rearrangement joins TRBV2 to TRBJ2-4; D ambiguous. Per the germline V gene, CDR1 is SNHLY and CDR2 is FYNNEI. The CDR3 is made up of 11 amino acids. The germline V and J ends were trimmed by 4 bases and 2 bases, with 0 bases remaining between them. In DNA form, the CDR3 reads TGTGCCAGCAGTGCCAAAAACATTCAGTACTTC. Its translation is CASSAKNIQYF.

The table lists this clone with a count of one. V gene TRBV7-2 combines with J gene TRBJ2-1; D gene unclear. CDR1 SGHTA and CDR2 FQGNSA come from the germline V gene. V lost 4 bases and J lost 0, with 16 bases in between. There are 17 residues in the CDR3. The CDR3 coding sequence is TGTGCCAGCAGCTCCTATACCACACTTAGCTCCTACAATGAGCAGTTCTTC. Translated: CASSSYTTLSSYNEQFF.

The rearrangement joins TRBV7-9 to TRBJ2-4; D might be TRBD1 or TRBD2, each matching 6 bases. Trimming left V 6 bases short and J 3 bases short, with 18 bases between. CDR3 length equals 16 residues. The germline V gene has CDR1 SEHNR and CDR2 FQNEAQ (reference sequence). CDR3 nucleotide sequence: TGTGCCAGCAGACCTTCCGGGGGCAGAGACAAAAACATTCAGTACTTC. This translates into CASRPSGGRDKNIQYF. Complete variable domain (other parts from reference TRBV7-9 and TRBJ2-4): DTGVSQNPRHKITKRGQNVTFRCDPISEHNRLYWYRQTLGQGPEFLTYFQNEAQLEKSRLLSDRFSAERPKGSFSTLEIQRTEQGDSAMYLCASRPSGGRDKNIQYFGAGTRLSVL.

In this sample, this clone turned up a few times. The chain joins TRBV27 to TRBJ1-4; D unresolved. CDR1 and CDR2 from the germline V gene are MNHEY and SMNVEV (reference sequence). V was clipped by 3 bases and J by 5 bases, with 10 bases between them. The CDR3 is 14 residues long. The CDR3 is CASSFGRLNEKLFF. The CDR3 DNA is TGTGCCAGCAGTTTTGGTAGATTAAATGAAAAACTGTTTTTT. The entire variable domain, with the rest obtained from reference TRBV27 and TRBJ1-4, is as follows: EAQVTQNPRYLITVTGKKLTVTCSQNMNHEYMSWYRQDPGLGLRQIYYSMNVEVTDKGDVPEGYKVSRKEKRNFPLILESPSPNQTSLYFCASSFGRLNEKLFFGSGTQLSVL.

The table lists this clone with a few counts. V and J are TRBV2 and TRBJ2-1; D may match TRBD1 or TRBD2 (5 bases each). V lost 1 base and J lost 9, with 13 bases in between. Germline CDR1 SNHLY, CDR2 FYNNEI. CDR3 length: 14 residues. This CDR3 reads CASSEGGYRREQFF. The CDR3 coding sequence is TGTGCCAGCAGTGAAGGGGGGTACAGGCGTGAGCAGTTCTTC. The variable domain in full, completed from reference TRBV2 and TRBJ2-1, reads EPEVTQTPSHQVTQMGQEVILRCVPISNHLYFYWYRQILGQKVEFLVSFYNNEISEKSEIFDDQFSVERPDGSNFTLKIRSTKLEDSAMYFCASSEGGYRREQFFGPGTRLTVL.

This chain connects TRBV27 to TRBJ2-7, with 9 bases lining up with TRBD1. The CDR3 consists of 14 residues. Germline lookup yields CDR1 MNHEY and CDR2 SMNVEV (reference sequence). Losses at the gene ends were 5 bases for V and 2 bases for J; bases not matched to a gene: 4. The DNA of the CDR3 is TGTGCCAGCAGTAAGGGGACAGGGCCCTACGAGCAGTACTTC. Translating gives CASSKGTGPYEQYF.

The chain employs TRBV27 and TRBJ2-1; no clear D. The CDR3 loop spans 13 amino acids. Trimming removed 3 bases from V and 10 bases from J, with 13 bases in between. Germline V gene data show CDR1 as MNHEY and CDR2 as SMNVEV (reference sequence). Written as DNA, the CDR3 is TGTGCCAGCAGTTTGCGTCCTAGTGTCGAGCAGTTCTTC. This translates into CASSLRPSVEQFF.

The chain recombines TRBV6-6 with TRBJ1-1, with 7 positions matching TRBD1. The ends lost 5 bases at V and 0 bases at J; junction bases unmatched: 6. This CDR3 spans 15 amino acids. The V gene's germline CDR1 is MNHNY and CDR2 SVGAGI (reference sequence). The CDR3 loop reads CASSPRGQMNTEAFF. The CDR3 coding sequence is TGTGCCAGCAGTCCCCGGGGACAGATGAACACTGAAGCTTTCTTT.

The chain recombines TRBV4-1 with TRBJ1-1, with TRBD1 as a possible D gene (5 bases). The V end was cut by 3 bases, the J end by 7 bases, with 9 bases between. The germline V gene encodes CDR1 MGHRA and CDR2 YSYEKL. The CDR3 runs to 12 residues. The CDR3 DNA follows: TGCGCCAGCAGCCACCACGACAGTGAAGCTTTCTTT. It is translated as CASSHHDSEAFF.

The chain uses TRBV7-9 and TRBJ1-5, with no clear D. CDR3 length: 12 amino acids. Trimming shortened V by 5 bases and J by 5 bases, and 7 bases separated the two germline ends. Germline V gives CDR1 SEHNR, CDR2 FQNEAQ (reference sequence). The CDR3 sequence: CASSPGDQPQHF. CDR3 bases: TGTGCCAGCAGCCCCGGTGATCAGCCCCAGCATTTT.

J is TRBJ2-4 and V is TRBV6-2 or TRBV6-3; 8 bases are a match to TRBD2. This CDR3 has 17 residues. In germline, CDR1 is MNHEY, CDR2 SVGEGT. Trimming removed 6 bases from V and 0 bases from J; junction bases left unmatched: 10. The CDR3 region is CASSGRAGTLAKNIQYF. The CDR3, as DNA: TGTGCCAGCAGCGGGAGGGCCGGAACTTTAGCCAAAAACATTCAGTACTTC.

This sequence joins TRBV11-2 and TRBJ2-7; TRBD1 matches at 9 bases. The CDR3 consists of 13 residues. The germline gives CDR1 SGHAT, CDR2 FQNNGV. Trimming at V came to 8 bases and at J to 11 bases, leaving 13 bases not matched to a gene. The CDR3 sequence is CASRPNRDRAKYF. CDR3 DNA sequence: TGTGCCAGCCGCCCTAACCGGGACAGGGCGAAGTACTTC.

The DNA of the CDR3 is TGTGCCAGCAGCTTGGACAGGGTTGCCTACACCTTC. This gives the protein CASSLDRVAYTF. The rearrangement links TRBV5-6 to TRBJ1-2, with D maybe TRBD1 (6 bases). This CDR3 is built from 12 residues. Germline V gene sequence: CDR1 SGHDT, CDR2 YYEEEE. The germline V and J ends were trimmed by 0 bases and 10 bases, with 10 bases remaining between them.

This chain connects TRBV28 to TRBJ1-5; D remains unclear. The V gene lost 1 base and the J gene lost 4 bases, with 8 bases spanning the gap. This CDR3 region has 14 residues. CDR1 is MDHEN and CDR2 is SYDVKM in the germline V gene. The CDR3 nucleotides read TGTGCCAGCAGTTTATCAGGCCTGAATCAGCCCCAGCATTTT. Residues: CASSLSGLNQPQHF.

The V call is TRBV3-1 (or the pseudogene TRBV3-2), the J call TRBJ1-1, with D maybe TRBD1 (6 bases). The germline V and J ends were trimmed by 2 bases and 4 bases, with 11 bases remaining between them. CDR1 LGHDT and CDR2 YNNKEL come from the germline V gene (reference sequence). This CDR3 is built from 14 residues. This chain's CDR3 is CASSQIQGSTEAFF. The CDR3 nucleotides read TGTGCCAGCAGCCAAATACAGGGAAGCACTGAAGCTTTCTTT.

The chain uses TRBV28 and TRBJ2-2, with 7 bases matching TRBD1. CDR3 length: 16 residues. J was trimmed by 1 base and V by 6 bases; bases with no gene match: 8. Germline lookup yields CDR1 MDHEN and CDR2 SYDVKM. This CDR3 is CASSFAGTENTGELFF. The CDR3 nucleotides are TGTGCCAGCAGCTTCGCCGGGACAGAGAACACCGGGGAGCTGTTTTTT.

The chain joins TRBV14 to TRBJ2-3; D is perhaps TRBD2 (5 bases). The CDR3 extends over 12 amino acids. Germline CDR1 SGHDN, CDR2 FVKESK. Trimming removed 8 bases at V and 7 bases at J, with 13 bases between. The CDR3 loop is CASSLAGYTQYF. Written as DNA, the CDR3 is TGTGCCAGCTCTCTGGCGGGTTATACGCAGTATTTT.